This TCR beta chain was sequenced during a study of beta chain features in type 1 diabetes. Findings and limits, study-wide: The study found moderately but significantly shorter TCRB CDR3s in all four CD4+ subsets of Type 1 diabetes patients.

This clone was seen only a few times. Its antigen is currently unknown. Germline loops: CDR1 SGHDT, CDR2 YYEEEE. CDR3 length: 16 residues. V lost 4 bases and J lost 6; bases outside the gene matches: 10. Expressed TCRB transcripts were sequenced, since all the RNA that had been isolated was reverse transcribed. Libraries were prepared by immunoSEQ multiplex PCR; TCRdb keeps only in-frame clonotypes and omits some of them. The sample shows more than 100,000 clones, around 8.8% of them seen only once. The origin of this receptor is a man aged 25-45 years with type 1 diabetes. The material sequenced was central memory CD4+ T cells from blood. The rearrangement uses TRBV5-6 and TRBJ2-3, with 11 bases aligning to TRBD1. The CDR3 here is CASSRIPGTGGDTQYF. As DNA, the CDR3 is TGTGCCAGCAGCAGGATCCCGGGGACAGGGGGGGATACGCAGTATTTT.